This T cell receptor beta chain was documented in a study of patients and donors after allogeneic stem cell transplantation. One entry per CDR3 protein, called by TCRdb with MiXCR from the RT-PCR reads. The sample contains about 200,000 distinct CDR3 sequences, more than 35% of which appear only once. This clonotype occurred a few times. This CDR3 region has 14 residues. Germline CDR1 is SGHRS and CDR2 is YFSETQ. V was clipped by 4 bases and J by 3 bases, with 13 bases between them. The sequencing sample was made of blood, either unsorted or a sorted T cell fraction (not recorded which). This chain links TRBV5-1 with TRBJ1-1, with D possibly being TRBD1 (6 bases). This TCR came from a human donor who was either an allogeneic HSCT recipient or a stem cell or donor lymphocyte infusion donor (not recorded which). It is not recorded whose cells these are; they may come from a transplant donor. CDR3 nucleotide sequence: TGCGCCAGCAGCCGTATACAGGGAGACACTGAAGCTTTCTTT. It specifies CASSRIQGDTEAFF. Drawing the rest from reference TRBV5-1 and TRBJ1-1, the complete variable domain is KAGVTQTPRYLIKTRGQQVTLSCSPISGHRSVSWYQQTPGQGLQFLFEYFSETQRNKGNFPGRFSGRQFSNSRSEMNVSTLELGDSALYLCASSRIQGDTEAFFGQGTRLTVV.